Listed below are T cell receptor beta chains from one sample, sequenced in a study of early T cells in non-severe SARS-CoV-2 infection. TCRdb recomputed calls from the 5' RACE reads with MiXCR, one row per CDR3 protein. Of about 84,000 distinct CDR3 sequences listed, 9% to 13% are singletons. Sequencing was done on a sample of whole blood. All receptors derive from an adult who was a healthcare worker with PCR-confirmed SARS-CoV-2 infection or an uninfected control (not recorded which). CDR3s include the opening cysteine and the closing phenylalanine or tryptophan. The order of the fields is J gene, V gene, CDR3 protein.

>TRBJ2-5|TRBV11-1
CASSSEQPKETQYF
>TRBJ1-2|TRBV12-3/TRBV12-4
CASSQQGWGYGYTF
>TRBJ2-7|TRBV7-4
CASSRRQESSSYEQYF
>TRBJ1-4|TRBV7-9
CASSFSGRGEKLFF
>TRBJ2-3|TRBV6-1
CASTLGLADTQYF
>TRBJ2-7|TRBV21-1
CASSIGDRGLTAYEQYF
>TRBJ1-1|TRBV28
CASGAIAEAFF
>TRBJ2-7|TRBV7-2
CASSLVTGTHSPYEQYF
>TRBJ2-3|TRBV2
CASRSSQGKQYF
>TRBJ2-3|TRBV12-3/TRBV12-4
CASSLDGTYTDTQYF
>TRBJ1-4|TRBV6-5
CASSYNGRSSVEKLFF
>TRBJ1-2|TRBV5-1
CASSLENYGYTF
>TRBJ2-1|TRBV12-3/TRBV12-4
CASSLGRGPNEQFF
>TRBJ2-1|TRBV29-1
CSVVSGGLAGGLSSYNEQFF
>TRBJ2-3|TRBV7-2
CASSPDRDPRTDTQYF
>TRBJ2-1|TRBV3-1
CASSPITDGRALGNEQFF
>TRBJ1-3|TRBV2
CASSLDRGYGNTIYF
>TRBJ2-5|TRBV7-9
CASSLAVASAGGRGTQYF
>TRBJ2-2|TRBV30
CAWSLAGELFF
>TRBJ2-7|TRBV28
CASSLLQAYEQYF
>TRBJ1-4|TRBV7-9
CASSQGGGSSNEKLFF
>TRBJ2-1|TRBV10-3
CAISDSGTIEDEQFF
>TRBJ2-1|TRBV7-2
CASSQGSGTGNEQFF
>TRBJ1-5|TRBV12-3/TRBV12-4
CASSLNSNQPQHF
>TRBJ2-3|TRBV11-2
CASSLEGTGRTDTQYF
>TRBJ1-1|TRBV7-7
CASSPTDGTEAFF
>TRBJ2-5|TRBV25-1
CASSYRGRGETQYF